This T cell receptor beta chain came from a study of CXCR3-negative and CXCR3-positive naive CD8 T cells. General study points: Hydrophobicity was higher for TRB CDR3s found in CXCR3-positive naive cells than in CXCR3-negative naive cells. Memory CD8+ cells showed much lower diversity, while both naive subsets were comparably high. CD5 surface expression was similar among naive subsets, and TCR strength was estimated by inference from TRB CDR3 properties. With respect to TRBV-TRBJ usage, naive CXCR3-negative and CXCR3-positive cells were similar; memory differed.

The libraries of TRB cDNA were prepared using 5' RACE with UMI labels. TCRdb reprocessed the 5' RACE reads, keeping one entry per CDR3 protein, no DNA. Its table records 100,000 to 150,000 distinct CDR3 sequences. As to this clonotype: The target antigen is unknown.

Germline CDR1 SQVTM, CDR2 ANQGSEA. This CDR3 has 11 amino acids. Naive CD8+ T lymphocytes were specified as CD45RO-CCR7+CD27+CD95-. The sample comprised naive CXCR3+ CD8+ T cells from blood. The subset is: CD45RO-CCR7+CD27+CD95- naive CD8+ T cells expressing CXCR3 (TNR3+). The clonotype originates from a human donor in good health. Some clones in this sample may be carry-over from other donors' samples. This chain connects TRBV29-1 to TRBJ2-7; as DNA is missing, the TRBD1 call by TCRdb cannot be tested. This CDR3 reads CSVGDGYEQYF.